This T cell receptor (beta chain) was captured in a study of blood T cell repertoires in COVID-19. On the study more broadly: Some COVID-19 samples were acute and others convalescent; all came from the United States, Italy and Spain.

This CDR3 has 15 amino acids. CDR1 and CDR2 (germline): ENHRY, SYGVKD. Losses at the gene ends were 4 bases for V and 1 base for J; bases not matched to a gene: 4. Study members were between about 18 and 89 years old and lived in fewer than 30 US regions. Clinical history reported by participants formed the basis on which cohorts were assigned. Source study methods: Estimated nucleated cell counts came from reference gene primer amplification. Measured with immunoSEQ multiplex PCR; TCRdb has only the in-frame clones, and not every one. From that table come the V and J calls and clone size; the DNA was used to work out D and trimming. The sample consists of 200,000 to 250,000 clones, 81% of them appearing once.

The sequenced sample was PBMCs or T cells enriched from blood (not recorded which). The gene calls are TRBV10-3 and TRBJ2-3, with 8 bases lining up with TRBD1. The sequence derives from a woman between 45 and 65 years old with acute COVID-19. The CDR3 coding sequence is TGTGCCATCAGTGGCGGACAGGGTGGCACAGATACGCAGTATTTT. It specifies CAISGGQGGTDTQYF.